The 14 T cell receptor beta chains reported below all come from one sample, sequenced in a study of shared clonotypes between healthy human individuals. Method: immunoSEQ multiplex PCR; TCRdb's copy keeps in-frame clones and lacks some. The sample consists of roughly 520,000 clones, around 96% of them appearing once. Sequences were obtained from naive CD4+ T cells sorted from blood. Indicated subset: CD45RA+ positively selected. The receptors originated from a woman in her twenties or thirties in good health.

The chain couples TRBV2 to TRBJ1-2; 10 bases are shared with TRBD1. CDR1 and CDR2 (germline): SNHLY, FYNNEI. Trimming cost V 4 bases and J 5 bases; bases outside gene matches: 1. This CDR3 has 13 residues. The CDR3 sequence is CASSAGQGYGYTF. The DNA of the CDR3 is TGTGCCAGCAGTGCGGGACAGGGGTATGGCTACACCTTC.

The genes are TRBV6-6 and TRBJ2-5; 12 bases agree with TRBD2. The germline gives CDR1 MNHNY, CDR2 SVGAGI (reference sequence). The CDR3 loop spans 15 amino acids. With 5 bases clipped from V and 5 bases from J, the junction kept 6 bases outside the gene matches. This chain's CDR3 is CASSKTSGSWETQYF. For the CDR3, the DNA is TGTGCCAGCAGTAAGACTAGCGGGAGTTGGGAGACCCAGTACTTC.

The chain employs TRBV6-4 and TRBJ1-1, with 7 bases aligning to TRBD1. The ends lost 6 bases at V and 1 base at J; junction bases unmatched: 5. The CDR3 runs to 14 residues. Looked up from germline, CDR1 is MRHNA and CDR2 is SNTAGT. CDR3 coding DNA: TGTGCCAGCAGCGCGACAGGGACGAACACTGAAGCTTTCTTT. Residues: CASSATGTNTEAFF.

This rearrangement joins TRBV7-9 to TRBJ1-5, with D hard to call. Germline V gives CDR1 SEHNR, CDR2 FQNEAQ (reference sequence). The germline V and J ends were trimmed by 1 base and 0 bases, with 10 bases remaining between them. The CDR3 length is 16 residues. The CDR3 DNA follows: TGTGCCAGCAGCTTAGTTACGGTAGTTAGCAATCAGCCCCAGCATTTT. Translation gives CASSLVTVVSNQPQHF.

V and J are TRBV7-6 and TRBJ2-3, with D maybe TRBD2 (5 bases). The CDR3 length is 15 residues. In germline, CDR1 is SGHVS, CDR2 FNYEAQ. Trimming pared 0 bases from V and 4 bases from J, leaving 11 bases between. CDR3 DNA sequence: TGTGCCAGCAGCTTAGCAGCGGCGTTCGCAGATACGCAGTATTTT. Its protein product is CASSLAAAFADTQYF.

The chain is built from TRBV4-1 and TRBJ2-5; TRBD2 matches at 7 bases. Looked up from germline, CDR1 is MGHRA and CDR2 is YSYEKL. The V and J ends lost 4 bases and 2 bases, in that order; junction bases with no gene match: 10. The CDR3 has 16 amino acids. CDR3 DNA: TGCGCCAGCAGCCTCGGTGCGGGGGTCATTCAAGAGACCCAGTACTTC. It translates to CASSLGAGVIQETQYF.

The chain is built from TRBV6-6 and TRBJ2-7, with TRBD1 matching over 12 bases. The germline gives CDR1 MNHNY, CDR2 SVGAGI (reference sequence). The CDR3 length is 15 residues. Losses at the gene ends were 2 bases for V and 6 bases for J; bases not matched to a gene: 5. CDR3 protein: CASSYAGQGAFEQYF. The CDR3 DNA reads as TGTGCCAGCAGTTACGCGGGACAGGGGGCGTTCGAGCAGTACTTC.

The chain uses TRBV10-2 and TRBJ2-7, with D perhaps matching TRBD1 (6 bases). The CDR3 covers 11 residues. Trimming took 9 bases from V and 1 from J, leaving 7 bases between them. Germline V gene sequence: CDR1 WSHSY, CDR2 SAAADI. The CDR3: CASQGSYEQYF. CDR3 DNA: TGCGCCAGTCAGGGGTCCTACGAGCAGTACTTC.

The genes are TRBV19 and TRBJ1-4; TRBD1 is a possible D gene (6 bases). CDR1 LNHDA and CDR2 SQIVND come from the germline V gene (reference sequence). The CDR3 has 17 residues. V was cut by 2 bases and J by 0 bases, with 13 bases left in between. The CDR3 nucleotides read TGTGCCAGTAGTATAACAGGGATTACGGCAACTAATGAAAAACTGTTTTTT. Translated, it gives CASSITGITATNEKLFF.

In DNA form, the CDR3 reads TGTGCCAGCAGTTTATCTTTAGCGGGAGAGACCCAGTACTTC. Protein sequence: CASSLSLAGETQYF. V usage is TRBV28 and J usage is TRBJ2-5; 7 bases map to TRBD2. The junction had 3 bases not matched to a gene; V was cut back by 1 base and J by 4 bases. This CDR3 contains 14 residues. CDR1 is MDHEN, CDR2 SYDVKM, per germline.

The chain carries TRBV10-2 and TRBJ2-1; 10 nucleotides align to TRBD1. This CDR3 is built from 17 residues. With 6 bases clipped from V and 2 bases from J, the junction kept 10 bases outside the gene matches. In germline, CDR1 is WSHSY, CDR2 SAAADI. This CDR3 reads CASSELRDRGPYNEQFF. CDR3 DNA sequence: TGCGCCAGCAGCGAGCTCAGGGACAGGGGCCCCTACAATGAGCAGTTCTTC.

The chain employs TRBV19 and TRBJ1-1; D gene uncertain. Germline V lookup: CDR1 LNHDA, CDR2 SQIVND (reference sequence). The CDR3 covers 13 residues. Trimming stripped 5 bases from V and 1 base from J, with 8 bases between. CDR3 amino acids: CASSHRRNTEAFF. The CDR3, as DNA: TGTGCCAGTAGTCATCGACGGAACACTGAAGCTTTCTTT.

This sequence joins TRBV11-2 and TRBJ2-7; D may be TRBD1 (6 bases). The CDR3 is 15 amino acids. V gave up 5 bases and J gave up 0 bases, with 14 bases separating them. Germline assignment: CDR1 SGHAT and CDR2 FQNNGV. This chain's CDR3 is CASSKWTESSYEQYF. DNA of the CDR3: TGTGCCAGCAGCAAATGGACAGAGAGCTCCTACGAGCAGTACTTC.

This chain joins TRBV7-9 and TRBJ2-5; the D gene is possibly TRBD2 (5 bases). This CDR3 comprises 14 residues. CDR1 is SEHNR and CDR2 is FQNEAQ in the germline V gene (reference sequence). Deletions cut 5 bases from V and 2 bases from J, with 12 bases between. DNA of the CDR3: TGTGCCAGCAGCCAGACTACAGATCAAGAGACCCAGTACTTC. It yields the protein CASSQTTDQETQYF.